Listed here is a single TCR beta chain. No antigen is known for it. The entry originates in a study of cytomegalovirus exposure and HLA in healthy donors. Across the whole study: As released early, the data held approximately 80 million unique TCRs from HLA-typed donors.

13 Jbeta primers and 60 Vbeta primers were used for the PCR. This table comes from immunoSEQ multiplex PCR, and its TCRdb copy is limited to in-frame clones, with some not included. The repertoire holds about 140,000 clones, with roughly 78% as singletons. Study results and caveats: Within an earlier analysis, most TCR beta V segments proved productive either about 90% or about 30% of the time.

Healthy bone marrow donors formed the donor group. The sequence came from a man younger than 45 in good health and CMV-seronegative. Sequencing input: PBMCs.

The CDR3 sequence: CAWSVVRNGYTF. The CDR3 coding sequence is TGTGCCTGGAGTGTTGTGAGGAATGGCTACACCTTC. The chain combines TRBV30 with TRBJ1-2; no definite D call. The CDR3 runs to 12 residues. V was pared by 0 bases and J by 6 bases, with 8 bases between. CDR1 GTSNPN and CDR2 SVGIG come from the germline V gene (reference sequence). Supplemented by reference TRBV30 and TRBJ1-2, the full variable domain reads SQTIHQWPATLVQPVGSPLSLECTVEGTSNPNLYWYRQAAGRGLQLLFYSVGIGQISSEVPQNLSASRPQDRQFILSSKKLLLSDSGFYLCAWSVVRNGYTFGSGTRLTVV.